This T cell receptor beta chain stems from a study of T cell responses to AZD1222 COVID-19 vaccine. Deletions cut 2 bases from V and 8 bases from J, with 12 bases between. From germline, CDR1 is SGHVS and CDR2 FQNEAQ. This CDR3 has 14 amino acids. General study findings and limits: Clonal diversity was possibly underestimated; the donors were predominantly white British and more often female.

Some clones are missing from TCRdb's copy, which holds only in-frame ones; the method was immunoSEQ multiplex PCR. In the table there are about 130,000 clones, approximately 86% of which are singletons. Regarding this clone: Its antigen is not identified.

The sample consisted of peripheral blood, taken on day 0 of AZD1222 vaccination. The TCR sequence derives from an adult in good health. The chain joins TRBV7-8 to TRBJ1-4, with D maybe TRBD1 (6 bases). The CDR3 DNA sequence: TGTGCCAGCAGCTTAAGGGACACATGGGAAAAACTGTTTTTT. Translation gives CASSLRDTWEKLFF.